These T cell receptor beta chains were read from a single sample in a study of naive and memory T cell subsets. One entry per CDR3 protein, called by TCRdb with MiXCR from the UMI-ligation and nested PCR reads. The table includes roughly 91,000 distinct CDR3 sequences, around 13% detected once. The sequenced material came from central memory CD4+ T cells from blood. Every receptor here comes from a human donor in good health. Each CDR3 is given with its conserved first and last residue. The order of the fields is J gene, D gene, V gene, clone size, CDR3 protein, CDR3 DNA. The D gene is left open where the match is weak. Some rows mark clone size as missing; the rest say once, few, many or name a class of expanded clone.

j_gene: TRBJ2-3; d_gene: .; v_gene: TRBV4-2; abundance: .; CDR3aa: CASSQVWDSTDTQYF; CDR3nt: TGTGCCAGCAGCCAAGTTTGGGACAGCACAGATACGCAGTATTTT
j_gene: TRBJ2-3; d_gene: TRBD2; v_gene: TRBV4-2; abundance: few; CDR3aa: CASSQLAGGGPADTQYF; CDR3nt: TGTGCCAGCAGCCAATTAGCCGGGGGAGGGCCGGCAGATACGCAGTATTTT
j_gene: TRBJ2-7; d_gene: TRBD2; v_gene: TRBV11-1; abundance: few; CDR3aa: CASSSRTSLQYF; CDR3nt: TGTGCCAGCAGCTCGAGGACTAGCTTGCAGTACTTC
j_gene: TRBJ2-1; d_gene: TRBD2; v_gene: TRBV12-3/TRBV12-4; abundance: many; CDR3aa: CASSLWREGNEQFF; CDR3nt: TGTGCCAGCAGTTTATGGCGGGAGGGCAATGAGCAGTTCTTC
j_gene: TRBJ1-4; d_gene: TRBD1; v_gene: TRBV6-6; abundance: few; CDR3aa: CASSPQTGGAGNEKLFF; CDR3nt: TGTGCCAGCAGTCCCCAAACAGGGGGCGCGGGGAATGAAAAACTGTTTTTT
j_gene: TRBJ2-3; d_gene: .; v_gene: TRBV29-1; abundance: many; CDR3aa: CSVERQLGSGSTDTQYF; CDR3nt: TGCAGCGTTGAAAGGCAGCTCGGGAGTGGGAGCACAGATACGCAGTATTTT
j_gene: TRBJ1-6; d_gene: .; v_gene: TRBV10-3; abundance: .; CDR3aa: CAISETSDSPLHF; CDR3nt: TGTGCCATCAGTGAGACCTCAGATTCACCCCTCCACTTT
j_gene: TRBJ2-2; d_gene: .; v_gene: TRBV6-5; abundance: .; CDR3aa: CASSYPRGDYANTGELFF; CDR3nt: TGTGCCAGCAGTTACCCCAGGGGCGACTATGCGAACACCGGGGAGCTGTTTTTT
j_gene: TRBJ2-2; d_gene: .; v_gene: TRBV6-6; abundance: few; CDR3aa: CASSSSDLGQSHGELFF; CDR3nt: TGTGCCAGCAGTTCCTCCGACCTGGGACAATCGCACGGGGAGCTGTTTTTT
j_gene: TRBJ2-7; d_gene: .; v_gene: TRBV25-1; abundance: .; CDR3aa: CASSESWYEQYF; CDR3nt: TGTGCCAGCAGTGAATCTTGGTACGAGCAGTACTTC
j_gene: TRBJ2-1; d_gene: .; v_gene: TRBV29-1; abundance: many; CDR3aa: CSVDKVGVEQFF; CDR3nt: TGCAGCGTCGATAAGGTTGGGGTGGAGCAGTTCTTC
j_gene: TRBJ2-7; d_gene: .; v_gene: TRBV27; abundance: .; CDR3aa: CASGGTLTGEQYF; CDR3nt: TGTGCCAGCGGCGGGACCTTAACGGGAGAGCAGTACTTC
j_gene: TRBJ1-4; d_gene: .; v_gene: TRBV12-3/TRBV12-4; abundance: .; CDR3aa: CASRKTVEKLFF; CDR3nt: TGTGCCAGCAGGAAGACAGTGGAAAAACTGTTTTTT
j_gene: TRBJ2-3; d_gene: .; v_gene: TRBV20-1; abundance: many; CDR3aa: CSARHRSTDTQYF; CDR3nt: TGCAGTGCTAGGCACAGGAGCACAGATACGCAGTATTTT
j_gene: TRBJ1-4; d_gene: .; v_gene: TRBV11-1; abundance: .; CDR3aa: CASSCGEKLFF; CDR3nt: TGTGCCAGCAGCTGTGGCGAAAAACTGTTTTTT
j_gene: TRBJ2-2; d_gene: TRBD2; v_gene: TRBV3-1; abundance: .; CDR3aa: CASSQVWREGAGELFF; CDR3nt: TGTGCCAGCAGCCAAGTCTGGCGGGAGGGCGCCGGGGAGCTGTTTTTT
j_gene: TRBJ1-1; d_gene: .; v_gene: TRBV27; abundance: .; CDR3aa: CASSSQGRAFF; CDR3nt: TGTGCCAGCAGTTCACAGGGCCGAGCTTTCTTT
j_gene: TRBJ1-4; d_gene: .; v_gene: TRBV6-1; abundance: .; CDR3aa: CASTRATNEKLFF; CDR3nt: TGTGCCAGCACCAGGGCAACTAATGAAAAACTGTTTTTT
j_gene: TRBJ2-3; d_gene: .; v_gene: TRBV5-1; abundance: .; CDR3aa: CASNRGKGTDTQYF; CDR3nt: TGCGCCAGCAACCGCGGAAAGGGCACAGATACGCAGTATTTT
j_gene: TRBJ2-7; d_gene: .; v_gene: TRBV11-1; abundance: .; CDR3aa: CASSLGRTVSYEQYF; CDR3nt: TGTGCCAGCAGCTTAGGGAGGACGGTCTCCTACGAGCAGTACTTC
j_gene: TRBJ2-1; d_gene: .; v_gene: TRBV10-3; abundance: few; CDR3aa: CAIRYSLIYNEQFF; CDR3nt: TGTGCCATCAGGTACTCACTCATATACAATGAGCAGTTCTTC
j_gene: TRBJ2-1; d_gene: TRBD2; v_gene: TRBV20-1; abundance: few; CDR3aa: CSANTLSGSINEQFF; CDR3nt: TGCAGTGCTAACACTCTAAGCGGGAGTATAAATGAGCAGTTCTTC
j_gene: TRBJ2-2; d_gene: .; v_gene: TRBV20-1; abundance: few; CDR3aa: CSAPKAARPGELFF; CDR3nt: TGCAGTGCTCCAAAGGCAGCCCGGCCCGGGGAGCTGTTTTTT
j_gene: TRBJ2-7; d_gene: .; v_gene: TRBV6-5; abundance: many; CDR3aa: CASRRARVGTYEQYF; CDR3nt: TGTGCCAGCAGACGCGCGCGGGTCGGGACCTACGAGCAGTACTTC
j_gene: TRBJ1-3; d_gene: .; v_gene: TRBV7-2; abundance: few; CDR3aa: CASSVVGSGNTIYF; CDR3nt: TGTGCCAGCAGCGTTGTTGGCTCTGGAAACACCATATATTTT
j_gene: TRBJ2-3; d_gene: .; v_gene: TRBV12-3/TRBV12-4; abundance: few; CDR3aa: CASSPSQRGAADTQYF; CDR3nt: TGTGCCAGCAGCCCCTCTCAACGGGGAGCGGCAGATACGCAGTATTTT
j_gene: TRBJ2-7; d_gene: .; v_gene: TRBV7-2; abundance: few; CDR3aa: CASSLSGYEQYF; CDR3nt: TGTGCCAGCAGCTTATCGGGCTACGAGCAGTACTTC
j_gene: TRBJ2-5; d_gene: .; v_gene: TRBV7-6; abundance: .; CDR3aa: CASSLAQGRETQYF; CDR3nt: TGTGCCAGCAGCTTAGCCCAGGGGCGAGAGACCCAGTACTTC
j_gene: TRBJ1-1; d_gene: .; v_gene: TRBV29-1; abundance: few; CDR3aa: CSVGTALQNTEAFF; CDR3nt: TGCAGCGTCGGTACCGCACTACAGAACACTGAAGCTTTCTTT
j_gene: TRBJ2-6; d_gene: .; v_gene: TRBV14; abundance: many; CDR3aa: CASSRRSSGANVLTF; CDR3nt: TGTGCCAGCAGCCGGAGGTCCTCTGGGGCCAACGTCCTGACTTTC
j_gene: TRBJ2-3; d_gene: .; v_gene: TRBV11-1; abundance: many; CDR3aa: CASSLSVGVTSRTQYF; CDR3nt: TGTGCCAGCAGCTTATCGGTCGGGGTAACTTCTCGTACGCAGTATTTT
j_gene: TRBJ2-5; d_gene: .; v_gene: TRBV2; abundance: many; CDR3aa: CATRGSGGIQTQYF; CDR3nt: TGTGCAACCCGAGGGTCTGGGGGCATCCAGACCCAGTACTTC
j_gene: TRBJ2-7; d_gene: TRBD1; v_gene: TRBV5-1; abundance: many; CDR3aa: CASSPGTGDKGYEQYF; CDR3nt: TGCGCCAGCAGCCCCGGGACAGGGGATAAGGGCTACGAGCAGTACTTC
j_gene: TRBJ2-2; d_gene: TRBD2; v_gene: TRBV20-1; abundance: .; CDR3aa: CSARGGSGRLWDTGELFF; CDR3nt: TGCAGTGCTAGAGGGGGTAGCGGGAGACTATGGGACACCGGGGAGCTGTTTTTT
j_gene: TRBJ2-3; d_gene: .; v_gene: TRBV12-3/TRBV12-4; abundance: .; CDR3aa: CASSVGGGGPYTDTQYF; CDR3nt: TGTGCCAGCAGTGTCGGAGGTGGGGGCCCCTACACAGATACGCAGTATTTT
j_gene: TRBJ1-2; d_gene: .; v_gene: TRBV5-4; abundance: once; CDR3aa: CASGWGGGYGYTF; CDR3nt: TGTGCCAGCGGATGGGGGGGCGGCTATGGCTACACCTTC
j_gene: TRBJ2-7; d_gene: .; v_gene: TRBV10-3; abundance: few; CDR3aa: CAISPFEASSYEQYF; CDR3nt: TGTGCCATCAGCCCCTTCGAAGCCAGCTCCTACGAGCAGTACTTC
j_gene: TRBJ2-2; d_gene: .; v_gene: TRBV11-1; abundance: many; CDR3aa: CASSLEVHANTGELFF; CDR3nt: TGTGCCAGCAGCTTAGAGGTCCACGCGAACACCGGGGAGCTGTTTTTT
j_gene: TRBJ2-2; d_gene: .; v_gene: TRBV12-3/TRBV12-4; abundance: .; CDR3aa: CTSTPADTGELFF; CDR3nt: TGTACCAGCACCCCTGCGGACACCGGGGAGCTGTTTTTT
j_gene: TRBJ1-2; d_gene: .; v_gene: TRBV23-1; abundance: .; CDR3aa: CASSHPKPGYTF; CDR3nt: TGCGCCAGCAGTCATCCGAAACCGGGCTACACCTTC
j_gene: TRBJ2-7; d_gene: .; v_gene: TRBV20-1; abundance: .; CDR3aa: CSAGISQYEQYF; CDR3nt: TGCAGTGCTGGGATCAGCCAATACGAGCAGTACTTC
j_gene: TRBJ2-2; d_gene: .; v_gene: TRBV7-2; abundance: .; CDR3aa: CASSLSFVNTGELFF; CDR3nt: TGTGCCAGCAGCTTATCGTTTGTGAACACCGGGGAGCTGTTTTTT
j_gene: TRBJ1-5; d_gene: .; v_gene: TRBV4-2; abundance: many; CDR3aa: CASSQDGQNNQPQHF; CDR3nt: TGTGCCAGCAGCCAAGATGGTCAGAATAATCAGCCCCAGCATTTT
j_gene: TRBJ2-7; d_gene: TRBD2; v_gene: TRBV29-1; abundance: many; CDR3aa: CSVAVASGRAGEQYF; CDR3nt: TGCAGCGTTGCTGTCGCGAGCGGGAGGGCCGGCGAGCAGTACTTC
j_gene: TRBJ2-3; d_gene: .; v_gene: TRBV5-1; abundance: .; CDR3aa: CASSPGDSTDTQYF; CDR3nt: TGCGCCAGCAGCCCCGGGGACAGCACAGATACGCAGTATTTT
j_gene: TRBJ1-1; d_gene: TRBD1; v_gene: TRBV2; abundance: many; CDR3aa: CASHRPGQTYMNTEAFF; CDR3nt: TGTGCCAGCCACCGACCGGGACAGACATACATGAACACTGAAGCTTTCTTT
j_gene: TRBJ2-3; d_gene: .; v_gene: TRBV10-3; abundance: many; CDR3aa: CAISAGLATDTQYF; CDR3nt: TGTGCCATCAGTGCGGGGCTGGCGACAGATACGCAGTATTTT
j_gene: TRBJ2-7; d_gene: TRBD2; v_gene: TRBV28; abundance: many; CDR3aa: CASSLLAGGQGEQYF; CDR3nt: TGTGCCAGCAGTTTATTAGCGGGAGGGCAAGGGGAGCAGTACTTC
j_gene: TRBJ1-2; d_gene: .; v_gene: TRBV12-3/TRBV12-4; abundance: .; CDR3aa: CASSLEADGYTF; CDR3nt: TGTGCCAGCAGTTTAGAAGCAGATGGCTACACCTTC
j_gene: TRBJ2-1; d_gene: TRBD2; v_gene: TRBV20-1; abundance: many; CDR3aa: CSVAPVAGGYNEQFF; CDR3nt: TGCAGTGTAGCGCCGGTAGCGGGAGGGTACAATGAGCAGTTCTTC
j_gene: TRBJ2-5; d_gene: .; v_gene: TRBV7-2; abundance: many; CDR3aa: CASSLAPGQETQYF; CDR3nt: TGTGCCAGCAGCTTAGCGCCAGGCCAAGAGACCCAGTACTTC
j_gene: TRBJ2-2; d_gene: .; v_gene: TRBV9; abundance: few; CDR3aa: CASRTSSAGELFF; CDR3nt: TGTGCCAGCAGAACCTCTAGCGCCGGGGAGCTGTTTTTT
j_gene: TRBJ2-1; d_gene: TRBD2; v_gene: TRBV6-6; abundance: .; CDR3aa: CASSYPAGGPGEQFF; CDR3nt: TGTGCCAGCAGTTACCCAGCGGGAGGGCCAGGAGAGCAGTTCTTC
j_gene: TRBJ2-1; d_gene: .; v_gene: TRBV5-4; abundance: many; CDR3aa: CASRTGRDTYNEQFF; CDR3nt: TGTGCCAGCAGGACCGGCAGGGACACCTACAATGAGCAGTTCTTC
j_gene: TRBJ2-7; d_gene: .; v_gene: TRBV10-3; abundance: few; CDR3aa: CAISDSRDSADEQYF; CDR3nt: TGTGCCATCAGTGATTCCCGGGACTCAGCGGACGAGCAGTACTTC